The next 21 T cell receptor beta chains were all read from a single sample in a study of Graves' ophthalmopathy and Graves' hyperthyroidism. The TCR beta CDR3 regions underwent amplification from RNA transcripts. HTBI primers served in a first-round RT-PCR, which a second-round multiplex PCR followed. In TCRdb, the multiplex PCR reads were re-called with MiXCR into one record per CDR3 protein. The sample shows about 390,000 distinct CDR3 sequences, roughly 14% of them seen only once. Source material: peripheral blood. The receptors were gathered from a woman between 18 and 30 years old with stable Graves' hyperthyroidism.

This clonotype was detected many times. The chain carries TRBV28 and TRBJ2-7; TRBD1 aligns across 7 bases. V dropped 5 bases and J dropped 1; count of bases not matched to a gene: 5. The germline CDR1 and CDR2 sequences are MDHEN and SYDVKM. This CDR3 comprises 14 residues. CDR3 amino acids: CASSAPGQSYEQYF. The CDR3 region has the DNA TGTGCCAGCAGTGCTCCGGGACAGTCCTACGAGCAGTACTTC.

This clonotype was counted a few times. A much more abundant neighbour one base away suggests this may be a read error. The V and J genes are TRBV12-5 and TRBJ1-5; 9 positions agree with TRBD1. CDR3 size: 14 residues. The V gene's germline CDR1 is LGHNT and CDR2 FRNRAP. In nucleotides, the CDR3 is TGTGTTAGTGGTTTGACAGGGGGAGGTCAGCCCCAGCATTTT. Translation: CVSGLTGGGQPQHF.

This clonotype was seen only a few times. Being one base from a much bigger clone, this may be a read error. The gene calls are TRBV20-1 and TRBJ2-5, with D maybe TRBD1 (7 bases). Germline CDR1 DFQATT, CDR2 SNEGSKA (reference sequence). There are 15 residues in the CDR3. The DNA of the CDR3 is TGCAGTGCTAGACATTCAGGGGGGATCCAAGAGGCCCAGTACTTC. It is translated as CSARHSGGIQEAQYF.

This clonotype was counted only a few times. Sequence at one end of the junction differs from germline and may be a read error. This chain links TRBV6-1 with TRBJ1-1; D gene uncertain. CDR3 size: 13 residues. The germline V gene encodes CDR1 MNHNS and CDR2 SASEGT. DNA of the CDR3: TGTGCCAGCAGTCCCGTAGTATGGACTGATGCTTTCTTT. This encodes CASSPVVWTDAFF.

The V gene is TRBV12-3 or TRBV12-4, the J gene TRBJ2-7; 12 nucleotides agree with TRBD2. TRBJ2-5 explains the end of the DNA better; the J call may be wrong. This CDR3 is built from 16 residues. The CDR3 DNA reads TGTGCCAGCAGTCTAGGGACTAGCGGGTCCCAAGAGACCCAGTACTTC. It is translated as CASSLGTSGSQETQYF.

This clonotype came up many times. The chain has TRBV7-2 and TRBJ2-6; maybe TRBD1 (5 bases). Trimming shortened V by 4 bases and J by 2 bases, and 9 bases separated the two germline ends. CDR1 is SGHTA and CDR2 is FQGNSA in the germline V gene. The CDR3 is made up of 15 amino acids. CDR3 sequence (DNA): TGTGCCAGCAGCTGGGGCCAGGCTGGGGCCAACGTCCTGACTTTC. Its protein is CASSWGQAGANVLTF.

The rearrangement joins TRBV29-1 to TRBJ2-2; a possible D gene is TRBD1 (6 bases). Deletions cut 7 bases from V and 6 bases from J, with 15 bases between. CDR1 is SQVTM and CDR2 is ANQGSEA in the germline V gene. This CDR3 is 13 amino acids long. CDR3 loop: CSAGQIGPGELFF. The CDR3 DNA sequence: TGCAGCGCCGGACAGATAGGGCCCGGGGAGCTGTTTTTT.

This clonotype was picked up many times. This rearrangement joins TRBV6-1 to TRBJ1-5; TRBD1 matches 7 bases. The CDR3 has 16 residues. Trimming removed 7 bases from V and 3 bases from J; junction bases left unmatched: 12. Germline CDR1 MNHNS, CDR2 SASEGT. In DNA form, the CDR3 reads TGTGCCAGCACCACATCGACAGGGTCGGCCAATCAGCCCCAGCATTTT. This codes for CASTTSTGSANQPQHF.

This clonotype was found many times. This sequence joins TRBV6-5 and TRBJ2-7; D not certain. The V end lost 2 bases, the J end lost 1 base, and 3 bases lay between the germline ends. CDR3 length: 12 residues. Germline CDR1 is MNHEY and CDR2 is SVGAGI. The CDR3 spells CASSYISYEQYF. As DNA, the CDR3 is TGTGCCAGCAGTTACATTTCCTACGAGCAGTACTTC.

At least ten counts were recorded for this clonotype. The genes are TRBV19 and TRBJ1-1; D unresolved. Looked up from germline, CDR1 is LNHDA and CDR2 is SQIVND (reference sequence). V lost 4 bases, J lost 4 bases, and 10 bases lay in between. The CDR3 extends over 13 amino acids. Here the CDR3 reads CASSTGRATEAFF. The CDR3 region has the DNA TGTGCCAGTAGTACGGGGAGAGCCACTGAAGCTTTCTTT.

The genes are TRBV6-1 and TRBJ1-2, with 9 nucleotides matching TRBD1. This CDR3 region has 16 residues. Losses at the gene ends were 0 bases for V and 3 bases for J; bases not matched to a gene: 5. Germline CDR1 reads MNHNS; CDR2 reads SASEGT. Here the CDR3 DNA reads TGTGCCAGCAGTGAAGCTACAGGGGGCGCCGACTATGGCTACACCTTC. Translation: CASSEATGGADYGYTF.

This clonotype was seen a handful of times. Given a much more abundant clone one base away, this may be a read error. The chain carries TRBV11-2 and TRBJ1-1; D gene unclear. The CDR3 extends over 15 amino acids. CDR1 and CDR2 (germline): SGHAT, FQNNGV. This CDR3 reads CASSLELHGHTEACF. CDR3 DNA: TGTGCCAGCAGCTTAGAGTTACACGGCCACACTGAAGCTTGCTTT. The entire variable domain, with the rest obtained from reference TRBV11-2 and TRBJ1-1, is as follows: EAGVAQSPRYKIIEKRQSVAFWCNPISGHATLYWYQQILGQGPKLLIQFQNNGVVDDSQLPKDRFSAERLKGVDSTLKIQPAKLEDSAVYLCASSLELHGHTEACFGQGTRLTVV.

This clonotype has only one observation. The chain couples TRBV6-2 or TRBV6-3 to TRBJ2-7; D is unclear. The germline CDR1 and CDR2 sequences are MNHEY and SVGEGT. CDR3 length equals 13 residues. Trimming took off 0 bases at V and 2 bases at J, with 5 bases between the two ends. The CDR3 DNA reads TGTGCCAGCAGTTACTCGAATACCTACGAGCAGTACTTC. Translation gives CASSYSNTYEQYF.

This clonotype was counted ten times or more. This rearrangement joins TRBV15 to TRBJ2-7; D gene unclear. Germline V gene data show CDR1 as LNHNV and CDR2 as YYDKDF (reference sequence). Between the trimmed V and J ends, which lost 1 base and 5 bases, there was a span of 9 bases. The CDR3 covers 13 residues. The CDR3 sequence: CATSRGPGDEQYF. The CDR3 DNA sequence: TGTGCCACCAGCAGAGGCCCCGGCGACGAGCAGTACTTC.

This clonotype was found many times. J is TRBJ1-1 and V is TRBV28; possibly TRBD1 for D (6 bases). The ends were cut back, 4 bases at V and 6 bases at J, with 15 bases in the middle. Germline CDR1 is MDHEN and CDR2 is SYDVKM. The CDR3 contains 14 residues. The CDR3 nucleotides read TGTGCCAGCAGTTCCCCCGGACAGCTCTCTGAAGCTTTCTTT. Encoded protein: CASSSPGQLSEAFF.

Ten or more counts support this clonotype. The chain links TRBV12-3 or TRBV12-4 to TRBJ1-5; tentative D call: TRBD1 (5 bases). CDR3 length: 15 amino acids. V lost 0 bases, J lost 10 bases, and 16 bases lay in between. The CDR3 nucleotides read TGTGCCAGCAGTTTAGCCGGAGCCGCGGGGCGACCCCAGCATTTT. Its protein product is CASSLAGAAGRPQHF.

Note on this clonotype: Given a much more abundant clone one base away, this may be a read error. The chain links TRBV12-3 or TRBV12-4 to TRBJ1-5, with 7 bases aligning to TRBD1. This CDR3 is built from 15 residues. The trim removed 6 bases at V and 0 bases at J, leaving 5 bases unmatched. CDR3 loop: CASRTGTVSNQPQHF. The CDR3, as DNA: TGTGCCAGCAGAACCGGGACAGTTAGCAATCAGCCCCAGCATTTT.

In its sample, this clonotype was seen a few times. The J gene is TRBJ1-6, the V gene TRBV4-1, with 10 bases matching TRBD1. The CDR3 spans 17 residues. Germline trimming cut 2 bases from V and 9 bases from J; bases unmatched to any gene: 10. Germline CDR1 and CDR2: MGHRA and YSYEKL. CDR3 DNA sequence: TGCGCCAGCAGCCAACCTCTCCGGGACAGGGGTGGTTCACCCCTCCACTTT. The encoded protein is CASSQPLRDRGGSPLHF.

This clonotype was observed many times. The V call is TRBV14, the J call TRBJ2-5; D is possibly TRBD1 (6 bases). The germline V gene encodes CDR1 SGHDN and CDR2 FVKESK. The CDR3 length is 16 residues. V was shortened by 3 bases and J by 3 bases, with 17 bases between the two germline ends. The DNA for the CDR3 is TGTGCCAGCAGCCATGCCACAGGGTCCCCAAAAGAGACCCAGTACTTC. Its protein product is CASSHATGSPKETQYF.

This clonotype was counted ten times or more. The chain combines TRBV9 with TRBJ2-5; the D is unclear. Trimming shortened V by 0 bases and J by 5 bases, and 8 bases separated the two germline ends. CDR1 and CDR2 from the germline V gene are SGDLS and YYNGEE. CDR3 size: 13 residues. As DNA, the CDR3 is TGTGCCAGCAGCGTAGGATTGATGGAGACCCAGTACTTC. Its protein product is CASSVGLMETQYF.

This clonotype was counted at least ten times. The CDR3 DNA follows: TGTGCCAGCAGTTACTCGAGCCTCTACGAGCAGTACTTC. Translated: CASSYSSLYEQYF. The J gene is TRBJ2-7, the V gene TRBV6-5; unclear D gene. CDR3 length equals 13 residues. V was clipped by 0 bases and J by 3 bases, with 6 bases between them. Germline-derived CDR1 and CDR2 are MNHEY and SVGAGI.